These 3 T cell receptor beta chains came from one sample sequenced in a study of shared clonotypes between healthy human individuals. Some clones are missing from TCRdb's copy, which holds only in-frame ones; the method was immunoSEQ multiplex PCR. The sample carries about 2 million clones, 90% to 95% recorded once. Sequencing was done on a sample of naive CD4+ T cells sorted from blood. The subset was: CD45RA+ positively selected. The receptors shown here come from a young man in good health.

This clone was observed once. One end of the junction is discordant with germline, which a read error may explain. The gene calls are TRBV6-1 and TRBJ2-3; 12 bases match TRBD2. The germline CDR1 and CDR2 sequences are MNHNS and SASEGT. The CDR3 is made up of 15 amino acids. CDR3 in DNA: TGTGCCAGCAGTGAAATGCCCACTAGCGGGGGGTCACATGTTTTT. The encoded protein is CASSEMPTSGGSHVF.

This chain connects TRBV4-3 to TRBJ2-2; D remains ambiguous. Trimming cost V 2 bases and J 0 bases, with 13 bases left between them. The CDR3 length is 17 residues. Per the germline V gene, CDR1 is LGHNA and CDR2 is YSLEER. DNA for the CDR3: TGCGCCAGCAGCCAAAGGGCAGTTGGAGCGAACACCGGGGAGCTGTTTTTT. Amino acids: CASSQRAVGANTGELFF.

The V call is TRBV6-5, the J call TRBJ1-2; D unresolved. In germline, CDR1 is MNHEY, CDR2 SVGAGI. Trimming took off 1 base at V and 1 base at J, with 13 bases between the two ends. The CDR3 extends over 16 amino acids. CDR3 protein: CASSYFRPGDNYGYTF. Here the CDR3 DNA reads TGTGCCAGCAGTTACTTTCGGCCCGGTGATAACTATGGCTACACCTTC.